Following are 7 T cell receptor beta chains from one sample sequenced in a study of HIV-infected patients and healthy controls (dated by TCRdb to the mid-2010s). Library preparation employed 5' RACE. Sequenced using an Illumina MiSeq. Reverse transcription of around 490 ng RNA was performed with SuperScript III using primers directed against the alpha and beta constant regions. Alpha and beta chain libraries were generated separately via chain-specific third strand synthesis with multiplexing indices. TCRdb took the public reads, trimmed them with fastp at Q25, ran MiXCR for clone calling and kept in-frame beta chains. CDR3 protein duplicates are merged, each entry listing the most common genes and DNA. This sample comprises 7,500 or so distinct CDR3 sequences, 9% to 10% of them detected only once. The ten biggest clones cover less than 25% of the sample. Whole blood was used without cell fractionation, so all unsorted peripheral T cells were reflected in the repertoire.

The sequenced sample was blood, obtained before antiretroviral therapy. These TCRs come from an adult with HIV infection.

This clonotype was observed at least ten times. V is TRBV2 and J is TRBJ2-2, with D possibly matching TRBD2 (5 bases). Germline-derived CDR1 and CDR2 are SNHLY and FYNNEI. The CDR3 loop spans 15 amino acids. With 5 bases removed from V and 6 bases from J, the gap between germline ends came to 16 bases. CDR3 loop: CASSRGSVSPGELFF. The CDR3 nucleotides are TGTGCCAGCAGTCGAGGGTCGGTATCGCCCGGGGAGCTGTTTTTT.

This clonotype was detected many times. This chain links TRBV5-1 with TRBJ2-3; D perhaps matches TRBD1 (7 bases). Germline V gene sequence: CDR1 SGHRS, CDR2 YFSETQ. V lost 4 bases and J lost 4, with 22 bases in between. The CDR3 is 17 amino acids. The DNA of the CDR3 is TGCGCCAGCAGCACCGTGGAGGGATTAGGGGGCGCAGATACGCAGTATTTT. Protein sequence: CASSTVEGLGGADTQYF.

As to this clonotype: A much larger clone lies a single base off, so this may be a read error. The chain combines TRBV7-2 with TRBJ2-5; D remains unclear. The CDR3 is 14 residues long. Looked up from germline, CDR1 is SGHTA and CDR2 is FQGNSA. The CDR3 coding sequence is TGTGACAGCAGCTTAACCCCCAGACAAGAGACCCAGTACTTC. Residues: CDSSLTPRQETQYF.

In its sample, this clonotype ranks as medium-sized. The CDR3 nucleotides are TGTGCCAGCAGCCAAGATCTAGCTTCCATAGAGACCCAGTACTTC. As protein: CASSQDLASIETQYF. This sequence joins TRBV3-1 and TRBJ2-5, with TRBD2 as a possible D gene (5 bases). CDR3 length: 15 amino acids. Germline CDR1 reads LGHDT; CDR2 reads YNNKEL (reference sequence). Deletions cut 0 bases from V and 4 bases from J, with 12 bases between.

This clonotype came up a few times. The chain employs TRBV29-1 and TRBJ2-5; D is perhaps TRBD1 or TRBD2 (5 bases each). V lost 3 bases to trimming and J lost 7 bases, with 12 bases between them. Germline CDR1 SQVTM, CDR2 ANQGSEA. The CDR3 is made up of 12 amino acids. The chain's CDR3 is CSVDRGEATQYF. DNA for the CDR3: TGCAGCGTTGACAGAGGGGAAGCGACCCAGTACTTC.

About this clonotype itself: This clone may be a read error of a much larger clone one base away. The conserved closing phenylalanine or tryptophan is absent in this CDR3, likely reflecting a read error. The chain employs TRBV4-2 and TRBJ2-7, with TRBD1 identical over 7 bases. The CDR3 consists of 15 residues. Germline V CDR1 and CDR2: LGHNA, YNFKEQ. V gave up 4 bases and J gave up 4 bases; unmatched junction bases: 10. The DNA for the CDR3 is TGTGCCAGCAGCCTGTGGGACAGCCCAGGGTACGAGCAGTACTAC. Protein: CASSLWDSPGYEQYY.

This clonotype was recorded many times. The chain recombines TRBV29-1 with TRBJ2-7; 8 nucleotides line up with TRBD1. CDR1 and CDR2 (germline): SQVTM, ANQGSEA. CDR3 length: 14 amino acids. The V and J ends lost 4 bases and 6 bases, in that order; junction bases with no gene match: 11. The CDR3 loop is CSVAGGQGVGEQYF. The CDR3 DNA follows: TGCAGCGTTGCCGGAGGACAGGGAGTCGGCGAGCAGTACTTC.